Detailed here is one T cell receptor (beta chain). This specimen comes from a study of blood T cell repertoires in COVID-19. The assay was immunoSEQ multiplex PCR, and TCRdb's table has in-frame clones only and misses some. The sample carries 50,000 to 80,000 clones, about 79% recorded once. The germline gives CDR1 SGHTA, CDR2 FQGTGA. This CDR3 has 16 amino acids. Trimming took 3 bases from V and 0 from J, leaving 13 bases between them. The clonotype originates from a woman aged 55 to 70 with acute or convalescent COVID-19. The sequencing input was peripheral blood. The chain recombines TRBV7-3 with TRBJ2-3, with D perhaps TRBD2 (5 bases). In nucleotides, the CDR3 is TGTGCCAGCAGCTTGGGGAGACGCCCTAGCACAGATACGCAGTATTTT. It codes for CASSLGRRPSTDTQYF.